Below, 9 T cell receptor beta chains from the same sample are listed, as sequenced in a study of metastatic and nonmetastatic thyroid tumors. Thyroid surgery was preceded by no treatment in any patient. TCRdb called clones again from the PCR reads with MiXCR. Of approximately 28,000 clones detected, around 16% appear once; the ten largest clones hold approximately 6.1%. Material: blood. These TCRs come from a male donor with papillary thyroid cancer or a benign thyroid nodule (not recorded which). Some clones in this sample may be carry-over from other donors' samples.

This clone came up once. V and J are TRBV11-2 and TRBJ2-1; no reliable D call. This CDR3 has 14 residues. Per germline, CDR1 SGHAT and CDR2 FQNNGV. With 4 bases removed from V and 7 bases from J, the gap between germline ends came to 14 bases. This CDR3 reads CASSSSWGGNEQFF. CDR3 nucleotides: TGTGCCAGCAGCTCGTCGTGGGGTGGGAATGAGCAGTTCTTC.

This clone showed up many times. The conserved phenylalanine or tryptophan normally closing the CDR3 is absent here, so this likely arose from a read error. The chain links TRBV5-1 to TRBJ1-1, with a tentative D call TRBD1 (6 bases). CDR1 SGHRS and CDR2 YFSETQ come from the germline V gene. The length of the CDR3 is 14 residues. V lost 0 bases, J lost 4 bases, and 10 bases lay in between. The CDR3 reads CASSLEGVSTEAFL. The CDR3 DNA is TGCGCCAGCAGCTTGGAGGGGGTAAGCACTGAAGCTTTCCTT.

This chain uses TRBV11-2 with TRBJ1-2; D gene ambiguous. Germline CDR1 SGHAT, CDR2 FQNNGV. Trimming stripped 5 bases from V and 14 bases from J, with 24 bases between. The CDR3 has 14 amino acids. As DNA, the CDR3 is TGTGCCAGCAGCCAAAACACTGTCCGGAGGCATGGAACCTTC. This translates into CASSQNTVRRHGTF.

This clone has ten or more counts. The gene calls are TRBV4-1 and TRBJ2-1; 16 nucleotides match TRBD2. CDR3 length equals 16 residues. The germline V gene encodes CDR1 MGHRA and CDR2 YSYEKL. The J segment lost 12 bases and the V segment lost 1 base, leaving 6 bases of the junction unmatched. Here the CDR3 reads CASSQGGLAGGAGQFF. In nucleotides, the CDR3 is TGCGCCAGCAGCCAAGGGGGACTAGCGGGAGGGGCAGGGCAGTTCTTC.

V and J are TRBV6-2 or TRBV6-3 and TRBJ2-7; D is unclear. Germline V gives CDR1 MNHEY, CDR2 SVGEGT. The CDR3 is made up of 12 amino acids. V lost 5 bases to trimming and J lost 7 bases, with 12 bases between them. In DNA, the CDR3 is TGTGCCAGCAGTAATCCCCTTTGGGAGCAGTACTTC. Translated, it gives CASSNPLWEQYF.

This clone was seen repeatedly, ten times or more. Being one base from a much bigger clone, this may be a read error. The same CDR3 arises from other DNA sequences in this sample as well. This chain uses TRBV4-1 with TRBJ2-1; D is undetermined. The CDR3 has 12 amino acids. With 3 bases removed from V and 6 bases from J, the gap between germline ends came to 6 bases. CDR1 is MGHRA and CDR2 is YSYEKL in the germline V gene. For the CDR3, the DNA is TGCGCCAGCAGCCAGGCTGGCAATGAGCAGTTCTTC. Amino acids: CASSQAGNEQFF.

CDR3 residues: CASSSPRGRTYNEQFF. CDR3 nucleotides: TGTGCCAGCAGTTCCCCTCGCGGGCGGACCTACAATGAGCAGTTCTTC. V usage is TRBV6-5 and J usage is TRBJ2-1; D may be TRBD2 (5 bases). V lost 4 bases and J 2 bases, leaving 15 bases between the germline ends. Germline loops: CDR1 MNHEY, CDR2 SVGAGI. This CDR3 region has 16 residues.

This chain joins TRBV6-1 and TRBJ2-7, with 8 bases fitting TRBD2. Trimming removed 5 bases from V and 7 bases from J; junction bases left unmatched: 7. The CDR3 length is 13 residues. Per the germline V gene, CDR1 is MNHNS and CDR2 is SASEGT. The CDR3 loop reads CASSPGTRGEQYF. The DNA for the CDR3 is TGTGCCAGCAGTCCCGGGACTAGGGGTGAGCAGTACTTC.

The chain employs TRBV20-1 and TRBJ2-1; 7 bases match TRBD2. The junction had 13 bases not matched to a gene; V was cut back by 8 bases and J by 9 bases. The germline V gene has CDR1 DFQATT and CDR2 SNEGSKA (reference sequence). The CDR3 loop spans 13 amino acids. CDR3 nucleotides: TGCAGTTCCGGTGAAGCGGGACTAAGTGAGCAGTTCTTC. It specifies CSSGEAGLSEQFF.